The 14 T cell receptor beta chains reported below all come from one sample, sequenced in a study of blood T cells in healthy people across ages. Primed by a sample-barcoded 5' primer and a J-beta primer mix, a second PCR proceeded for 7 to 11 cycles. TCRdb analysed the 5' RACE reads with MiXCR anew, one entry per CDR3 protein. Of 1.5 million to 2 million distinct CDR3 sequences detected, about 31% appear once; the ten largest clones hold roughly 12%. The sequenced sample was blood. The receptor source for this set is a woman aged 25 to 45 in good health.

This clonotype has at least ten counts. The genes are TRBV6-2 or TRBV6-3 and TRBJ2-7, with D uncertain. V lost 2 bases and J lost 2, with 1 base in between. The germline CDR1 and CDR2 sequences are MNHEY and SVGEGT. There are 11 residues in the CDR3. In DNA, the CDR3 is TGTGCCAGCAGTTACACCTACGAGCAGTACTTC. It translates to CASSYTYEQYF.

CDR3: CASKDSTGGSGHEQYF. The DNA for the CDR3 is TGTGCCAGCAAGGATTCAACTGGCGGGAGTGGACACGAGCAGTACTTC. The gene calls are TRBV27 and TRBJ2-7, with TRBD2 matching over 7 bases. J was trimmed by 5 bases and V by 7 bases; bases with no gene match: 17. CDR3 length equals 16 residues. Germline-derived CDR1 and CDR2 are MNHEY and SMNVEV (reference sequence).

The chain carries TRBV7-9 and TRBJ2-7; 9 bases are shared with TRBD2. Trimming at V came to 5 bases and at J to 6 bases, leaving 11 bases not matched to a gene. The CDR3 has 15 amino acids. CDR1 SEHNR and CDR2 FQNEAQ come from the germline V gene (reference sequence). CDR3 coding DNA: TGTGCCAGCAGCCCCCCTGGGCGGGAGGGCCGCGAGCAGTACTTC. It specifies CASSPPGREGREQYF. Using reference TRBV7-9 and TRBJ2-7 for the parts outside the CDR3, the full variable domain is DTGVSQNPRHKITKRGQNVTFRCDPISEHNRLYWYRQTLGQGPEFLTYFQNEAQLEKSRLLSDRFSAERPKGSFSTLEIQRTEQGDSAMYLCASSPPGREGREQYFGPGTRLTVT.

V usage is TRBV27 and J usage is TRBJ1-1, with 7 bases fitting TRBD1. The germline V gene encodes CDR1 MNHEY and CDR2 SMNVEV (reference sequence). This CDR3 has 13 residues. Trimming took 6 bases from V and 6 from J; bases not matched to a gene: 7. The CDR3 DNA sequence: TGTGCCAGCAGAGGACAGGAAGGGCCTGAAGCTTTCTTT. As protein: CASRGQEGPEAFF.

The rearrangement joins TRBV20-1 to TRBJ2-7; 7 positions agree with TRBD2. V gave up 6 bases and J gave up 4 bases; unmatched junction bases: 6. CDR3 length: 12 amino acids. The V gene's germline CDR1 is DFQATT and CDR2 SNEGSKA (reference sequence). The CDR3 DNA follows: TGCAGTGCCAAACCTAGCGGATACGAGCAGTACTTC. It codes for CSAKPSGYEQYF.

V is TRBV5-1 and J is TRBJ2-2; 10 bases are a match to TRBD1. Germline CDR1 and CDR2: SGHRS and YFSETQ. After removal of 3 bases from V and 6 bases from J, the junction contained 5 bases not matched to a gene. There are 15 residues in the CDR3. The CDR3 here is CASSYSGQGSGELFF. The CDR3 nucleotides read TGCGCCAGCAGCTACTCGGGACAGGGGTCCGGGGAGCTGTTTTTT.

The chain couples TRBV28 to TRBJ2-5, with TRBD2 matching 9 bases. The last part of the DNA fits TRBJ2-7 better; the J call may be wrong. The germline V gene has CDR1 MDHEN and CDR2 SYDVKM. The CDR3 length is 18 residues. The CDR3 region is CASSQRTSESIIPREQYF. CDR3 nucleotide sequence: TGTGCCAGCAGTCAGAGGACTAGCGAGAGTATCATCCCGCGCGAGCAGTACTTC.

The V gene is TRBV29-1, the J gene TRBJ2-5, with 7 bases identical to TRBD2. Germline lookup yields CDR1 SQVTM and CDR2 ANQGSEA. CDR3 length equals 15 residues. V shed 6 bases and J 5 bases; nucleotides not matched to a gene: 15. The CDR3 region is CSVGGWGLAQETQYF. The CDR3 region has the DNA TGCAGCGTGGGGGGGTGGGGCCTAGCACAGGAGACCCAGTACTTC.

The chain combines TRBV6-1 with TRBJ2-7; 8 bases align to TRBD2. CDR1 and CDR2 from the germline V gene are MNHNS and SASEGT. Unmatched junction bases numbered 9, after V lost 8 bases and J lost 6 bases. This CDR3 is 13 amino acids long. The CDR3 DNA reads as TGTGCCAGCCGACTAGCGAGAGGAAGCGAGCAGTACTTC. It codes for CASRLARGSEQYF.

This clonotype came up a few times. The chain is built from TRBV29-1 and TRBJ2-2; TRBD1 matches 9 bases. V dropped 7 bases and J dropped 7; count of bases not matched to a gene: 10. Germline values: CDR1 SQVTM, CDR2 ANQGSEA. This CDR3 region has 14 residues. CDR3 sequence reads: CSARRDRVSGELFF. CDR3 coding DNA: TGCAGCGCAAGACGGGACAGGGTTAGCGGGGAGCTGTTTTTT.

This clonotype appeared once. This chain connects TRBV10-3 to TRBJ2-1; perhaps TRBD1 as D (6 bases). V was cut by 7 bases and J by 6 bases, with 16 bases left in between. CDR3 size: 14 residues. Looked up from germline, CDR1 is ENHRY and CDR2 is SYGVKD. This CDR3 is CAITTGKGVNEQFF. CDR3 nucleotide sequence: TGTGCCATCACAACAGGGAAGGGAGTCAATGAGCAGTTCTTC.

There are a few counts of this clonotype. CDR3 nucleotides: TGTGCCACCAGCAGATCCGTCCGGGGGAGAGATACGCAGTATTTT. Translating gives CATSRSVRGRDTQYF. This chain uses TRBV15 with TRBJ2-3, with a weak D call TRBD2 (6 bases). Trimming took 2 bases from V and 5 from J, leaving 14 bases between them. CDR3 length equals 15 residues. CDR1 is LNHNV and CDR2 is YYDKDF in the germline V gene (reference sequence).

CDR3 loop: CSARDPGNRDNSPLHF. The CDR3 region has the DNA TGCAGTGCTAGAGATCCAGGGAATCGCGATAATTCACCCCTCCACTTT. The V gene is TRBV20-1, the J gene TRBJ1-6; maybe TRBD1 (5 bases). The germline V and J ends were trimmed by 0 bases and 5 bases, with 14 bases remaining between them. CDR3 size: 16 residues. CDR1 is DFQATT, CDR2 SNEGSKA, per germline (reference sequence).

This clonotype has just a few counts. This chain links TRBV5-1 with TRBJ2-5; 10 nucleotides agree with TRBD2. The V and J ends lost 4 bases and 5 bases, in that order; junction bases with no gene match: 11. Germline-derived CDR1 and CDR2 are SGHRS and YFSETQ. The CDR3 is 16 amino acids. CDR3 residues: CASSRQLAGEGETQYF. The CDR3 nucleotides are TGCGCCAGCAGCCGGCAGCTAGCGGGAGAGGGTGAGACCCAGTACTTC.